These 2 T cell receptor beta chains originate from one sample sequenced in a study of CD8+ T cells in alopecia areata. RNA was isolated and reverse transcribed to cDNA, the sequencing template. Data came from immunoSEQ multiplex PCR; TCRdb stores just in-frame clones and leaves some out. This repertoire shows under 250,000 clones, more than 45% found once; its top ten account for less than 0.6%. The source material was CD4+ T cells sorted from blood, sampled at week 0. The source is a human donor with alopecia areata.

V is TRBV15 and J is TRBJ2-5, with D tentatively TRBD1 or TRBD2 (5 bases each). Trimming pared 1 base from V and 1 base from J, leaving 7 bases between. The CDR3 sequence is 14 residues long. Germline lookup yields CDR1 LNHNV and CDR2 YYDKDF (reference sequence). The CDR3: CATSRAGAQETQYF. CDR3 bases: TGTGCCACCAGCAGAGCCGGGGCCCAAGAGACCCAGTACTTC.

The chain links TRBV5-1 to TRBJ1-1, with a tentative D call TRBD1 (6 bases). Germline CDR1 and CDR2: SGHRS and YFSETQ. V was cut by 4 bases and J by 5 bases, with 15 bases left in between. The CDR3 has 14 amino acids. The CDR3 loop reads CASSIAPGATEAFF. Written as DNA, the CDR3 is TGCGCCAGCAGCATCGCCCCGGGGGCAACTGAAGCTTTCTTT.